The 10 T cell receptor beta chains listed next were all sequenced from one sample in a study of beta chain features in type 1 diabetes. Of the isolated RNA, all was reverse transcribed, and so the sequenced material was expressed TCRB transcripts. The method was immunoSEQ multiplex PCR; TCRdb's version includes in-frame clones alone and lacks a portion of them. The data show a few hundred thousand clones, with less than 15% seen just once and 0.019% held by the top ten. The sample taken for sequencing was naive CD4+ T cells from blood. Source of these receptors: a young woman in good health.

The chain joins TRBV7-9 to TRBJ2-3, with D perhaps matching TRBD1 (6 bases). This CDR3 has 15 residues. The ends were cut back, 5 bases at V and 2 bases at J, with 14 bases in the middle. The germline V gene encodes CDR1 SEHNR and CDR2 FQNEAQ (reference sequence). The CDR3 DNA sequence: TGTGCCAGCAGCCCTCAGGACAGTGCCACAGATACGCAGTATTTT. Translated, it gives CASSPQDSATDTQYF.

The CDR3 nucleotides are TGTGCCAGCAGTTTCCCCTCGGGGGTAGAGACCCAGTACTTC. Translation: CASSFPSGVETQYF. This chain connects TRBV28 to TRBJ2-5, with D perhaps matching TRBD2 (6 bases). This CDR3 has 14 residues. V lost 3 bases and J lost 4, with 12 bases in between. Germline-derived CDR1 and CDR2 are MDHEN and SYDVKM.

This clone was seen only a few times. The chain couples TRBV27 to TRBJ2-3; D remains ambiguous. Germline V gene lookup returns CDR1 MNHEY and CDR2 SMNVEV (reference sequence). V shed 3 bases and J shed 0 bases, with 7 bases lying between them. The CDR3 covers 14 residues. CDR3 bases: TGTGCCAGCAGTTTCTTGACTAGCACAGATACGCAGTATTTT. It is translated as CASSFLTSTDTQYF.

The rearrangement links TRBV5-1 to TRBJ2-2, with D perhaps TRBD1 (5 bases). This CDR3 is 10 amino acids long. Germline V gives CDR1 SGHRS, CDR2 YFSETQ. Trimming took off 4 bases at V and 14 bases at J, with 9 bases between the two ends. The CDR3 is CASSGAELFF. DNA of the CDR3: TGCGCCAGCAGCGGGGCGGAACTGTTTTTT.

A few counts support this clone. V usage is TRBV4-2 and J usage is TRBJ2-1, with D maybe TRBD2 (6 bases). Germline CDR1 is LGHNA and CDR2 is YNFKEQ. This CDR3 is 14 amino acids long. V was clipped by 7 bases and J by 4 bases, with 14 bases between them. This chain's CDR3 is CASTGLRGYNEQFF. CDR3 in DNA: TGTGCCAGCACCGGGTTACGGGGGTACAATGAGCAGTTCTTC.

This clone turned up a few times. The gene calls are TRBV19 and TRBJ1-5; 9 nucleotides match TRBD1. The CDR3 consists of 15 residues. The germline V gene encodes CDR1 LNHDA and CDR2 SQIVND (reference sequence). V lost 2 bases, J lost 2 bases, and 1 base stayed unmatched. CDR3 sequence (DNA): TGTGCCAGTAGTATATGGGACAGGGGCAATCAGCCCCAGCATTTT. Translation gives CASSIWDRGNQPQHF.

This rearrangement joins TRBV7-2 to TRBJ2-5, with TRBD1 identical over 10 bases. This CDR3 spans 14 amino acids. The germline V gene encodes CDR1 SGHTA and CDR2 FQGNSA. V lost 3 bases, J lost 5 bases, and 3 bases stayed unmatched. The CDR3 region has the DNA TGTGCCAGCAGCTTGGACAGGGGGGGTGAGACCCAGTACTTC. Translated, it gives CASSLDRGGETQYF.

The sample holds a few counts of this clone. The gene calls are TRBV4-1 and TRBJ2-2; 11 bases are a match to TRBD2. This CDR3 has 16 amino acids. Germline V CDR1 and CDR2: MGHRA, YSYEKL. V lost 5 bases and J lost 3; bases outside the gene matches: 5. CDR3 in amino acids: CASSIRTSGYTGELFF. CDR3 bases: TGCGCCAGCAGCATAAGGACTAGCGGGTACACCGGGGAGCTGTTTTTT.

This rearrangement joins TRBV29-1 to TRBJ2-1, with a weak D call TRBD2 (6 bases). Germline V gene lookup returns CDR1 SQVTM and CDR2 ANQGSEA. V was clipped by 2 bases and J by 3 bases, with 14 bases between them. The CDR3 has 15 residues. CDR3 protein: CSVETGVADYNEQFF. The CDR3 DNA reads TGCAGCGTTGAAACGGGGGTAGCCGACTACAATGAGCAGTTCTTC.

V and J are TRBV28 and TRBJ2-7; no firm D call. The CDR3 is 11 residues long. CDR1 is MDHEN, CDR2 SYDVKM, per germline. Trimming shortened V by 4 bases and J by 7 bases, and 8 bases separated the two germline ends. CDR3 coding DNA: TGTGCCAGCAGTTCTTACGGGGAGCAGTACTTC. Translated: CASSSYGEQYF.